Below, 28 T cell receptor beta chains from the same sample are listed, as sequenced in a study of beta chain features in type 1 diabetes. cDNA synthesis used the whole RNA isolate, giving expressed TCRB sequences. Repertoires were generated with immunoSEQ multiplex PCR, while TCRdb's copy carries only in-frame clones and drops some. The repertoire holds 150,000 or so clones, with roughly a tenth as singletons. The sample taken for sequencing was central memory CD4+ T cells from blood. Receptors were obtained from a man between 18 and 35 years old in good health.

This clone was counted between two and nine times. The rearrangement links TRBV7-9 to TRBJ2-2; D is unresolved. The V end lost 6 bases, the J end lost 4 bases, and 15 bases lay between the germline ends. Germline CDR1 and CDR2: SEHNR and FQNEAQ (reference sequence). The CDR3 has 15 amino acids. The CDR3 bases are TGTGCCAGCAGTCCCAATACCCGCAGCACCGGGGAGCTGTTTTTT. It specifies CASSPNTRSTGELFF.

This chain uses TRBV27 with TRBJ2-5, with D tentatively TRBD1 (6 bases). The last part of the DNA fits TRBJ2-7 better; the J call may be wrong. The CDR3 runs to 13 residues. Germline V gene sequence: CDR1 MNHEY, CDR2 SMNVEV (reference sequence). The CDR3 is CASSNGQFYEQYF. The CDR3 region has the DNA TGTGCCAGCAGTAACGGACAGTTCTACGAGCAGTACTTC.

The gene calls are TRBV7-3 and TRBJ2-3; D may be TRBD1 (5 bases). The germline V gene has CDR1 SGHTA and CDR2 FQGTGA. The CDR3 is 12 amino acids. Trimming removed 3 bases from V and 6 bases from J, with 7 bases in between. DNA for the CDR3: TGTGCCAGCAGCTTCTCAGGGGATACGCAGTATTTT. Encoded protein: CASSFSGDTQYF. Variable domain in full (rest from reference TRBV7-3 and TRBJ2-3): GAGVSQTPSNKVTEKGKYVELRCDPISGHTALYWYRQSLGQGPEFLIYFQGTGAADDSGLPNDRFFAVRPEGSVSTLKIQRTERGDSAVYLCASSFSGDTQYFGPGTRLTVL.

The chain links TRBV7-3 to TRBJ2-3; D ambiguous. V dropped 2 bases and J dropped 1 base, with 10 bases sitting between them. This CDR3 is built from 15 residues. CDR1 and CDR2 from the germline V gene are SGHTA and FQGTGA. The CDR3: CASSLASLGTDTQYF. CDR3 sequence (DNA): TGTGCCAGCAGCTTAGCGTCTCTGGGCACAGATACGCAGTATTTT.

The J gene is TRBJ2-7, the V gene TRBV28, with a tentative D call TRBD1 (6 bases). Germline CDR1 MDHEN, CDR2 SYDVKM. The CDR3 totals 14 residues. V was cut by 6 bases and J by 3 bases, with 15 bases left in between. CDR3 sequence reads: CASRPRTEHYEQYF. The CDR3, as DNA: TGTGCCAGCAGGCCACGGACAGAGCACTACGAGCAGTACTTC. Together with reference TRBV28 and TRBJ2-7, the CDR3 gives the full variable domain: DVKVTQSSRYLVKRTGEKVFLECVQDMDHENMFWYRQDPGLGLRLIYFSYDVKMKEKGDIPEGYSVSREKKERFSLILESASTNQTSMYLCASRPRTEHYEQYFGPGTRLTVT.

The V gene is TRBV19, the J gene TRBJ2-3, with 12 bases lining up with TRBD2. The trim removed 6 bases at V and 2 bases at J, leaving 9 bases unmatched. CDR1 is LNHDA, CDR2 SQIVND, per germline (reference sequence). The CDR3 loop spans 17 amino acids. CDR3 coding DNA: TGTGCCAGTAGCACTAGCGGGGGGCGGAGATACACAGATACGCAGTATTTT. Translating it yields CASSTSGGRRYTDTQYF.

This clone appeared a few times. J is TRBJ1-3 and V is TRBV15; unclear D gene. The V gene's germline CDR1 is LNHNV and CDR2 YYDKDF (reference sequence). V was clipped by 0 bases and J by 7 bases, with 13 bases between them. The CDR3 sequence is 15 residues long. The CDR3 region has the DNA TGTGCCACCAGCAGAGATAGCGCCAGCGGGAACACCATATATTTT. Its protein product is CATSRDSASGNTIYF. The whole variable domain, filled in from reference TRBV15 and TRBJ1-3, reads DAMVIQNPRYQVTQFGKPVTLSCSQTLNHNVMYWYQQKSSQAPKLLFHYYDKDFNNEADTPDNFQSRRPNTSFCFLDIRSPGLGDTAMYLCATSRDSASGNTIYFGEGSWLTVV.

The chain combines TRBV5-1 with TRBJ2-5, with D unresolved. Germline V gives CDR1 SGHRS, CDR2 YFSETQ. This CDR3 is 11 amino acids long. Trimming took 4 bases from V and 7 from J, leaving 8 bases between them. In DNA, the CDR3 is TGCGCCAGCAGCCGGAGTTGGACCCAGTACTTC. As protein: CASSRSWTQYF.

Comment on this clone: A junction end diverges from the germline sequence, so it may reflect a read error. CDR3 loop: CATSGQGSNIQYF. The CDR3 DNA reads TGTGCCACCAGTGGACAGGGGTCAAACATTCAGTACTTC. This chain uses TRBV6-6 with TRBJ2-4; TRBD1 matches 9 bases. The CDR3 is made up of 13 amino acids. CDR1 and CDR2 (germline): MNHNY, SVGAGI (reference sequence).

This chain connects TRBV6-5 to TRBJ2-7; D gene unclear. The CDR3 runs to 13 residues. V shed 3 bases and J shed 3 bases, with 9 bases lying between them. Germline V CDR1 and CDR2: MNHEY, SVGAGI. CDR3 amino acids: CASSYGGYYEQYF. The CDR3, as DNA: TGTGCCAGCAGTTATGGCGGCTACTACGAGCAGTACTTC.

This clone was recorded at least ten times. This sequence joins TRBV7-7 and TRBJ2-3; a possible D gene is TRBD1 (6 bases). V was trimmed by 5 bases and J by 4 bases, leaving 13 bases between them. Per the germline V gene, CDR1 is SSHAT and CDR2 is FNYEAQ (reference sequence). CDR3 length equals 14 residues. CDR3: CASSQGNSADTQYF. The CDR3 DNA follows: TGTGCCAGCAGCCAGGGGAACTCTGCAGATACGCAGTATTTT.

The J gene is TRBJ1-2, the V gene TRBV7-9, with 9 bases aligning to TRBD1. With 5 bases clipped from V and 8 bases from J, the junction kept 12 bases outside the gene matches. Germline CDR1 reads SEHNR; CDR2 reads FQNEAQ (reference sequence). The length of the CDR3 is 15 residues. Here the CDR3 DNA reads TGTGCCAGCAGCCCTTGGTCCCGGGACAGGGACGGCTACACCTTC. Translating gives CASSPWSRDRDGYTF.

The chain couples TRBV7-9 to TRBJ1-3; unclear D gene. The CDR3 is 14 amino acids. Trimming removed 5 bases at V and 0 bases at J, with 8 bases between. The germline V gene encodes CDR1 SEHNR and CDR2 FQNEAQ (reference sequence). The CDR3 is CASSDMISGNTIYF. CDR3 bases: TGTGCCAGCAGCGACATGATCTCTGGAAACACCATATATTTT.

The rearrangement uses TRBV19 and TRBJ1-5; D gene ambiguous. The V gene lost 3 bases and the J gene lost 7 bases, with 13 bases spanning the gap. The CDR3 has 14 residues. In germline, CDR1 is LNHDA, CDR2 SQIVND (reference sequence). The CDR3 reads CASSIVSPGQPQHF. The CDR3 bases are TGTGCCAGTAGTATTGTATCGCCCGGGCAGCCCCAGCATTTT.

Ten or more counts support this clone. The V and J genes are TRBV10-3 and TRBJ2-7, with a tentative D call TRBD1 (5 bases). Germline assignment: CDR1 ENHRY and CDR2 SYGVKD. This CDR3 comprises 13 residues. V lost 10 bases to trimming and J lost 3 bases, with 16 bases between them. The CDR3 nucleotides read TGTGCCACCAAGAGTCAGGGCTTCTACGAGCAGTACTTC. It is translated as CATKSQGFYEQYF.

CDR3 nucleotides: TGCGCCAGCAGTGTCGGCACAGATACGCAGTATTTT. Translating it yields CASSVGTDTQYF. This chain links TRBV10-2 with TRBJ2-3; the D is unclear. CDR1 WSHSY and CDR2 SAAADI come from the germline V gene. Trimming removed 4 bases from V and 1 base from J, with 3 bases in between. The CDR3 has 12 amino acids.

This clone was picked up many times. The chain recombines TRBV14 with TRBJ2-2; D gene ambiguous. V gave up 8 bases and J gave up 6 bases, with 16 bases separating them. Per germline, CDR1 SGHDN and CDR2 FVKESK. The CDR3 extends over 14 amino acids. The CDR3 protein is CASAAQWIAGELFF. CDR3 DNA: TGTGCCAGCGCGGCCCAGTGGATCGCCGGGGAGCTGTTTTTT.

This clone was seen ten or more times. The gene calls are TRBV13 and TRBJ1-6; no reliable D call. CDR1 and CDR2 (germline): PRHDT, FYEKMQ (reference sequence). This CDR3 has 11 residues. Trimming stripped 5 bases from V and 6 bases from J, with 2 bases between. This chain's CDR3 is CASSRNSPLHF. The CDR3 nucleotides read TGTGCCAGCAGCCGTAATTCACCCCTCCACTTT. Looking up the rest from reference TRBV13 and TRBJ1-6 gives the full variable domain: AAGVIQSPRHLIKEKRETATLKCYPIPRHDTVYWYQQGPGQDPQFLISFYEKMQSDKGSIPDRFSAQQFSDYHSELNMSSLELGDSALYFCASSRNSPLHFGNGTRLTVT.

This sequence joins TRBV6-5 and TRBJ1-2; D is unresolved. V was cut by 5 bases and J by 4 bases, with 14 bases left in between. Per the germline V gene, CDR1 is MNHEY and CDR2 is SVGAGI. The CDR3 is 14 amino acids. CDR3 in amino acids: CASSTRRGIYGYTF. The CDR3 region has the DNA TGTGCCAGCAGTACCCGGCGGGGTATCTATGGCTACACCTTC.

Only a few counts were recorded for this clone. The V and J genes are TRBV5-4 and TRBJ2-7, with TRBD2 identical over 8 bases. The germline gives CDR1 SGHNT, CDR2 YYREEE (reference sequence). V was clipped by 1 base and J by 7 bases; unmatched bases: 7. The CDR3 is 14 amino acids. This CDR3 is CASSLRGGKGEQYF. The DNA for the CDR3 is TGTGCCAGCAGCTTGCGGGGGGGGAAAGGGGAGCAGTACTTC.

This clone was seen only a few times. This chain joins TRBV29-1 and TRBJ1-6; TRBD1 is a possible D gene (5 bases). The CDR3 sequence is 13 residues long. The germline gives CDR1 SQVTM, CDR2 ANQGSEA. Trimming shortened V by 4 bases and J by 7 bases, and 11 bases separated the two germline ends. CDR3 amino acids: CSVGGDPNSPLHF. The CDR3 region has the DNA TGCAGCGTTGGGGGGGACCCAAATTCACCCCTCCACTTT.

V is TRBV4-1 and J is TRBJ2-7; TRBD1 agrees at 9 bases. Germline V gene lookup returns CDR1 MGHRA and CDR2 YSYEKL. CDR3 length equals 15 residues. Unmatched junction bases numbered 2, after V lost 0 bases and J lost 2 bases. In DNA, the CDR3 is TGCGCCAGCAGCCAAGATCGGACAGGGGCCTACGAGCAGTACTTC. It translates to CASSQDRTGAYEQYF.

This clone was detected many times. This chain joins TRBV18 and TRBJ1-2, with 9 bases aligning to TRBD1. V dropped 3 bases and J dropped 6; count of bases not matched to a gene: 8. Germline CDR1 reads KGHSH; CDR2 reads LQKENI. The CDR3 is made up of 15 amino acids. The CDR3 DNA sequence: TGTGCCAGCTCACCTAACCGGGACAGGGTTGATGGCTACACCTTC. This codes for CASSPNRDRVDGYTF.

This chain's CDR3 is CASSPGQGQNSPLHF. The CDR3 DNA reads TGTGCCAGCTCACCGGGACAGGGACAAAATTCACCCCTCCACTTT. The chain employs TRBV18 and TRBJ1-6, with 9 bases that match TRBD1. In germline, CDR1 is KGHSH, CDR2 LQKENI. CDR3 length: 15 residues. Losses at the gene ends were 3 bases for V and 7 bases for J; bases not matched to a gene: 4.

This chain joins TRBV9 and TRBJ2-1, with 10 bases identical to TRBD2. Germline CDR1 reads SGDLS; CDR2 reads YYNGEE. The CDR3 is 15 residues long. Germline trimming cut 0 bases from V and 7 bases from J; bases unmatched to any gene: 4. This CDR3 reads CASSVGTSGPNEQFF. The CDR3 nucleotides read TGTGCCAGCAGCGTAGGGACTAGCGGCCCTAATGAGCAGTTCTTC. The full variable domain, completed using reference TRBV9 and TRBJ2-1, is DSGVTQTPKHLITATGQRVTLRCSPRSGDLSVYWYQQSLDQGLQFLIQYYNGEERAKGNILERFSAQQFPDLHSELNLSSLELGDSALYFCASSVGTSGPNEQFFGPGTRLTVL.

The rearrangement links TRBV6-1 to TRBJ2-1; 7 bases align to TRBD1. Germline trimming cut 6 bases from V and 8 bases from J; bases unmatched to any gene: 7. CDR1 MNHNS and CDR2 SASEGT come from the germline V gene. The CDR3 has 13 amino acids. CDR3 sequence (DNA): TGTGCCAGCAGCCTTACAGGGGTTGATGAGCAGTTCTTC. Translating it yields CASSLTGVDEQFF.

This clone was detected only a few times. The chain carries TRBV27 and TRBJ2-7, with D possibly matching TRBD1 (6 bases). The V end was cut by 4 bases, the J end by 3 bases, with 19 bases between. Germline V gene sequence: CDR1 MNHEY, CDR2 SMNVEV (reference sequence). There are 16 residues in the CDR3. CDR3 DNA: TGTGCCAGCAGTTCAGGGGACGGGGCCTGGATCTACGAGCAGTACTTC. Translating gives CASSSGDGAWIYEQYF.

In its sample, this clone was seen a few times. This CDR3 is CAISERGLAGGEQYF. CDR3 nucleotide sequence: TGTGCCATCAGTGAGCGGGGACTAGCGGGGGGCGAGCAGTACTTC. The genes are TRBV10-3 and TRBJ2-7; TRBD2 agrees at 15 bases. The germline CDR1 and CDR2 sequences are ENHRY and SYGVKD. The CDR3 is 15 residues long. V dropped 2 bases and J dropped 6; count of bases not matched to a gene: 2.